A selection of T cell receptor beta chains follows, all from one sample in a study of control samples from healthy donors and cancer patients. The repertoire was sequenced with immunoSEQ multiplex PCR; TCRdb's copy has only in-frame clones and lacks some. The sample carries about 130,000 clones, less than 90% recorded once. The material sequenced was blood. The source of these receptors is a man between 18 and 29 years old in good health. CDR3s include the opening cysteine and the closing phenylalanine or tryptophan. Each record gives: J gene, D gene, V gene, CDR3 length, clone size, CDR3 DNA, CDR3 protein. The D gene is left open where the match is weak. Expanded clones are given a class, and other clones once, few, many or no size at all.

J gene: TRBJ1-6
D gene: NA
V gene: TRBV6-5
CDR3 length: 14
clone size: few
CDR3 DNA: TGTGCCAGCAGTTACGCGGACAGTAATTCACCCCTCCACTTT
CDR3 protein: CASSYADSNSPLHF

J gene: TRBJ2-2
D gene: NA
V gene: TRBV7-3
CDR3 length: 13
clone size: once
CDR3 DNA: TGTGCCAGCAGCTCCAGACAGAGCGGGGAGCTGTTTTTT
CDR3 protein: CASSSRQSGELFF

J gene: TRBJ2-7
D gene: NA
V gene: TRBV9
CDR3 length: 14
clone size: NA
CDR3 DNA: TGTGCCAGCAGCGTAGGTGGGCTGCGCTACGAGCAGTACTTC
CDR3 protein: CASSVGGLRYEQYF

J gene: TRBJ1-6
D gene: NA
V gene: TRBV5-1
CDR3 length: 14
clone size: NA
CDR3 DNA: TGCGCCAGCAGCCCGGTACAGAAGAATTCACCCCTCCACTTT
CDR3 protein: CASSPVQKNSPLHF

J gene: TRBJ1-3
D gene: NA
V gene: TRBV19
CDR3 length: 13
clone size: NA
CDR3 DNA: TGTGCCAGTAGTGGGACCGCCCGAAACACCATATATTTT
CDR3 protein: CASSGTARNTIYF

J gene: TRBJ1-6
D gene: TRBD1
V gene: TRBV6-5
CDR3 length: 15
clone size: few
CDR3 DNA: TGTGCCAGCGCCATGAGACAGGGGGGTAATTCACCCCTCCACTTT
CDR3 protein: CASAMRQGGNSPLHF

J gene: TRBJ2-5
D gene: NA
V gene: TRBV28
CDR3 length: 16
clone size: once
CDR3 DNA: TGTGCCAGCAGTCCCCCCCCGGGTAGGGGGGGGGAGACCCAGTACTTC
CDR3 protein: CASSPPPGRGGETQYF

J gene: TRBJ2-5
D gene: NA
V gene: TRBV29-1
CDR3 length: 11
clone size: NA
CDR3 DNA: TGCAGCGTTGATAATGGGGGGACCCAGTACTTC
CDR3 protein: CSVDNGGTQYF

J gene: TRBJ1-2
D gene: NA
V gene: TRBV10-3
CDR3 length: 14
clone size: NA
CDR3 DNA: TGTGCCATCAGTGAGACCGGGACAATCTATGGCTACACCTTC
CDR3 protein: CAISETGTIYGYTF

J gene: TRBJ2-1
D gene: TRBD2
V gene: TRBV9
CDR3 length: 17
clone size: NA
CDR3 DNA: TGTGCCAGCAGCGCCACACAGTGGAGCGGGGGTCGGAATGAGCAGTTCTTC
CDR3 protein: CASSATQWSGGRNEQFF

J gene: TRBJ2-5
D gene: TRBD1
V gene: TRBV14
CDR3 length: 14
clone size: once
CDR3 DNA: TGTGCCAGCAGCCCAGGACAGGGTGAACAGACCCAGTACTTC
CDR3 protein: CASSPGQGEQTQYF

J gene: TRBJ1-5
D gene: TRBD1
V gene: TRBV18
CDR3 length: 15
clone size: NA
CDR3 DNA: TGTGCCAGCTCAGACGACAGGGCAAGTAATAAGCCCCAGCATTTT
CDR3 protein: CASSDDRASNKPQHF

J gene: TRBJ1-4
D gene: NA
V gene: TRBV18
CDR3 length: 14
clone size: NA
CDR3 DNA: TGTGCCAGCTCACCGGAGCAGGTTAATGAAAAACTGTTTTTT
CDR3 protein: CASSPEQVNEKLFF

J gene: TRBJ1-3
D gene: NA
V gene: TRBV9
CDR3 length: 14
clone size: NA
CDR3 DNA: TGTGCCAGCAGCGTAGCAGGGGCTGTGGACACCATATATTTT
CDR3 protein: CASSVAGAVDTIYF

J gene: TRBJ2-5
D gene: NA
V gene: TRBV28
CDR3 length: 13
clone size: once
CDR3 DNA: TGTGCCAGCAGTTGGAGGCTCCAAGAGACCCAGTACTTC
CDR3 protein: CASSWRLQETQYF

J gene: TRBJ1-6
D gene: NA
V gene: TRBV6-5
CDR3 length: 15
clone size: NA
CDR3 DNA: TGTGCCAGCAGGCAGGAGAGGGGCGAAGGTTCACCCCTCCACTTT
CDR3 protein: CASRQERGEGSPLHF

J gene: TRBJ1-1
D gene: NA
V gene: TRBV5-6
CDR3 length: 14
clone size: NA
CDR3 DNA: TGTGCCAGCAGCTTGGCCCCAGGGAGCACTGAAGCTTTCTTT
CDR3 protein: CASSLAPGSTEAFF

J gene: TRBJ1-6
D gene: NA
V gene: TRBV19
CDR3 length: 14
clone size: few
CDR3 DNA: TGTGCCAGTAGGAAAGGGGTAAAGGATTCACCCCTCCACTTT
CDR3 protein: CASRKGVKDSPLHF

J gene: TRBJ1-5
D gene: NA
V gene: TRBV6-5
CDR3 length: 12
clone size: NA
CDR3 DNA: TGTGCCAGCAGGCCTGCAAATCAGCCCCAGCATTTT
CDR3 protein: CASRPANQPQHF

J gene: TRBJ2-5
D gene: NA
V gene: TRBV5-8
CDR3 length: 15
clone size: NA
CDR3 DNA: TGTGCCAGCAGCTTCGGGTCGGACCTACAAGAGACCCAGTACTTC
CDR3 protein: CASSFGSDLQETQYF

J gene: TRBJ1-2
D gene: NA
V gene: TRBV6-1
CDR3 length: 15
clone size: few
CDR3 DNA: TGTGCCAGCAGTGAAGATGTTGGGGTTAACTATGGCTACACCTTC
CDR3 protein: CASSEDVGVNYGYTF

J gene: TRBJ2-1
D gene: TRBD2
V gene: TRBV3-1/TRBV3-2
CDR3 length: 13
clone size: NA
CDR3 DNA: TGTGCCAGCAGCCCGGGACTAGACAATGAGCAGTTCTTC
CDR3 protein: CASSPGLDNEQFF

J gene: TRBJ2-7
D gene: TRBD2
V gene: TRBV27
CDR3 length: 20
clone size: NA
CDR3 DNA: TGTGCCAGCAGTTTAACTCGGGGACTAGCGGGAGACGGAATCTCCTACGAGCAGTACTTC
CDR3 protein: CASSLTRGLAGDGISYEQYF

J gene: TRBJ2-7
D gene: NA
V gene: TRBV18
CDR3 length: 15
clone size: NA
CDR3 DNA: TGTGCCAGCTCTAGCAGATCGGGGCCCCCCTACGAGCAGTACTTC
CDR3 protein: CASSSRSGPPYEQYF

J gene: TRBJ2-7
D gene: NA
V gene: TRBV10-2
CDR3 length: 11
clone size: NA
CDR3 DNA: TGCGCCAGCAGTGGGACATCATGGGAGTACTTC
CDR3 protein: CASSGTSWEYF

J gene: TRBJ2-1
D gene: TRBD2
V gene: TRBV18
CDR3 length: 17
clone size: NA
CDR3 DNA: TGTGCCAGCTCACCACTTACTAGCGGTTTTGGAGGAAATGAGCAGTTCTTC
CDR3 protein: CASSPLTSGFGGNEQFF

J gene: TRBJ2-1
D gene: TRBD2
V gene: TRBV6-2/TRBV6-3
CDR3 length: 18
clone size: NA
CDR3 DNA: TGTGCCAGCAGTCCAGAGGGGCTAGCGGGAGGGCTTTGGAATGAGCAGTTCTTC
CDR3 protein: CASSPEGLAGGLWNEQFF

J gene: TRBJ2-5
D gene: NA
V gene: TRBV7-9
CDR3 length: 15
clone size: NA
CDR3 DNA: TGTGCCAGCAGCCAACTGAGACGCCGGGTAGAGACCCAGTACTTC
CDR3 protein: CASSQLRRRVETQYF

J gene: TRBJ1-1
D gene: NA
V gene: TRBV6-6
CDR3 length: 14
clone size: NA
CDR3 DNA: TGTGCCAGCAGCCAAGACAGGAGGGGCACTGAAGCTTTCTTT
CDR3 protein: CASSQDRRGTEAFF

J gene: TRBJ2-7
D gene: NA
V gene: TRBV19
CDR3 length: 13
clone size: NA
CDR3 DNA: TGTGCCAGTAGCCCCCCCGGGACGTCCCCGCAGTACTTC
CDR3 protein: CASSPPGTSPQYF

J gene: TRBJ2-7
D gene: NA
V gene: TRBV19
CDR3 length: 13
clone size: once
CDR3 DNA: TGTGCCAGTAGTAGTGATGTAAACGATGAGCAGTACTTC
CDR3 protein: CASSSDVNDEQYF

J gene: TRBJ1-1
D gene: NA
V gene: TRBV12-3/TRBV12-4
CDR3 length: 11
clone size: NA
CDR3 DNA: TGTGCCAGCAGCCGGAACACTGAAGCTTTCTTT
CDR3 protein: CASSRNTEAFF

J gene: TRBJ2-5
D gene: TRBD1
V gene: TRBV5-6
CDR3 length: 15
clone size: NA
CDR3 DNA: TGTGCCAGCAGCTACCGGACAGGGGTTCGAGAGACCCAGTACTTC
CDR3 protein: CASSYRTGVRETQYF

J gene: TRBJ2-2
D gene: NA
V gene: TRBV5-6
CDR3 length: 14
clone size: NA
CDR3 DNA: TGTGCCAGCCGGCGGGACCGACAAACCGGGGAGCTGTTTTTT
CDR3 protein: CASRRDRQTGELFF

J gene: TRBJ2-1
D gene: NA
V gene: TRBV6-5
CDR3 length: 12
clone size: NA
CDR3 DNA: TGTGCCAGCAGTTACTCAAAGGGGGAGCAGTTCTTC
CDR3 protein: CASSYSKGEQFF

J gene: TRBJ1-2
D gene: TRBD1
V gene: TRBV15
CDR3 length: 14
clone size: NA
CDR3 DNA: TGTGCCACCAGCACCGAACAGGGGGCAAGGGGCTACACCTTC
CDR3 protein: CATSTEQGARGYTF

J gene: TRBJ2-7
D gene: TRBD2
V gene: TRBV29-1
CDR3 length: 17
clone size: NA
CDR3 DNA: TGCAGCGTACCGGGACTAGCGGGAGCTGTCGGGATCTACGAGCAGTACTTC
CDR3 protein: CSVPGLAGAVGIYEQYF

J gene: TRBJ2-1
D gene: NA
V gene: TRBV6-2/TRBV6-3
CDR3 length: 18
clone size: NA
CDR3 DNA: TGTGCCAGCAGTTACCCCGGACGGTTTTTAAGCTCCTACAATGAGCAGTTCTTC
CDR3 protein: CASSYPGRFLSSYNEQFF

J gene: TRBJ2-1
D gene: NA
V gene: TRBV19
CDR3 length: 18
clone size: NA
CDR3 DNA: TGTGCCAGTGCACTAGACAGAAACCGAGAGATTTCCTACAATGAGCAGTTCTTC
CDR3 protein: CASALDRNREISYNEQFF

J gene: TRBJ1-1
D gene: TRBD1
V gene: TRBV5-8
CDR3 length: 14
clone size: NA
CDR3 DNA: TGTGCCAGCAGCTCCTACAGGGGATGGACTGAAGCTTTCTTT
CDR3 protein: CASSSYRGWTEAFF

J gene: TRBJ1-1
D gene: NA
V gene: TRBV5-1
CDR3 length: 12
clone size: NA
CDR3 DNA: TGCGCCAGCAGCTTAACGAACACTGAAGCTTTCTTT
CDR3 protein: CASSLTNTEAFF

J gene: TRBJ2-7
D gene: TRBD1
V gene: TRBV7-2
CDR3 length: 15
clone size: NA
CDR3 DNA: TGTGCCAGCAGCTTAGGAGGGACAGGGGGATACGAGCAGTACTTC
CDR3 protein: CASSLGGTGGYEQYF

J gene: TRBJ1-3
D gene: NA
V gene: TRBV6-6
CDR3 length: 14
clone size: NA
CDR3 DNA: TGTGCCAGCAGCCCTCAAGACACTGGAAACACCATATATTTT
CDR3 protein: CASSPQDTGNTIYF

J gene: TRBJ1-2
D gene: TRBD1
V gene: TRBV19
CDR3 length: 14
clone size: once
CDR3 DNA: TGTGCCAGTAGTCCTGGACAGGGGGCGGATGGCTACACCTTC
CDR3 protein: CASSPGQGADGYTF

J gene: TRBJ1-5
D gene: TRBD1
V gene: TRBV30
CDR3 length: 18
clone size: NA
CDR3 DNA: TGTGCCTGGAGCACCGGGACAGGGGGCAGTTGGAGCAATCAGCCCCAGCATTTT
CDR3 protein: CAWSTGTGGSWSNQPQHF

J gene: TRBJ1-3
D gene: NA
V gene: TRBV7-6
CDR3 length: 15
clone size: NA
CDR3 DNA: TGTGCCAGCAGCTTAGGGACTCCGACGGGAAACACCATATATTTT
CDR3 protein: CASSLGTPTGNTIYF

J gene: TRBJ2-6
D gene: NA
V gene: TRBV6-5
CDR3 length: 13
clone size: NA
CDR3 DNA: TGTGCCGGTTTATATTCTGGGGCCAACGTCCTGACTTTC
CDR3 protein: CAGLYSGANVLTF

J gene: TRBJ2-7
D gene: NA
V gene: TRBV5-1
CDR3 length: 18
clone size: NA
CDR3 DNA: TGCGCCAGCAGCTTGATTTTCGGGAGCTCGTTATTGTCCTACGAGCAGTACTTC
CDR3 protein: CASSLIFGSSLLSYEQYF

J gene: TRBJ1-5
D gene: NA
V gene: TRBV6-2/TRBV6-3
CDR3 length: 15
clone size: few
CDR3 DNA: TGTGCCAGCAGTTCACCAAAGGCCTCGGGTCAGCCCCAGCATTTT
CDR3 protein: CASSSPKASGQPQHF

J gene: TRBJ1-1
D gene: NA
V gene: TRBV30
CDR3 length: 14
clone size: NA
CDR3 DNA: TGTGCCTGGAGTGTAAGGACAAACAGGGTTGAAGCTTTCTTT
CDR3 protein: CAWSVRTNRVEAFF

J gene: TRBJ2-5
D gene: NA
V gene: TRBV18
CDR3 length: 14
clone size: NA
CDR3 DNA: TGTGCCAGCTCATCGTGGGAAGGGTCAGAGACCCAGTACTTC
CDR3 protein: CASSSWEGSETQYF

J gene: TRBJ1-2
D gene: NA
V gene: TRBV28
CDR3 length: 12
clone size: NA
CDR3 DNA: TGTGCCAGCAGTTCGCAGATTTATGGCTACACCTTC
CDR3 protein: CASSSQIYGYTF

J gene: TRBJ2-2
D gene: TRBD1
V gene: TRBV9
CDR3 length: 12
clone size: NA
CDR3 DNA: TGTGCCAGCAGCGTAGAAGGGGGCGGGCTGTTTTTT
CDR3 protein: CASSVEGGGLFF

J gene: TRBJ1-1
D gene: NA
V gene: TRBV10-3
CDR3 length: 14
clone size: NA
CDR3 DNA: TGTGCCATCAGTGAAACGGGGAAGGGCACTGAAGCTTTCTTT
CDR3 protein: CAISETGKGTEAFF

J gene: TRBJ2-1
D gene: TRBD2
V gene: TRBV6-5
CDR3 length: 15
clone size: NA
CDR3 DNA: TGTGCCAGCAGACTAGCGGGAGGGCGGGTCAATGAGCAGTTCTTC
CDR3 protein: CASRLAGGRVNEQFF